The rows below give T cell receptor beta chains drawn from one sample of a study of blood T cell repertoires in COVID-19. The table came from immunoSEQ multiplex PCR; TCRdb's copy has only in-frame clones and leaves some out. The table shows fewer than 250,000 clones, with roughly 89% occurring only once. Sequences were obtained from PBMCs or T cells enriched from blood (not recorded which). These receptors were collected from a man aged 25-45 years who had been exposed to COVID-19. The CDR3 runs from the conserved cysteine through the conserved F or W. D genes are given only for firm matches. A clone size is listed for some rows: how often the clone was seen (once, few, many), or a class if it is expanded.

j_gene,d_gene,v_gene,len,abundance,CDR3nt,CDR3aa
TRBJ1-6,.,TRBV25-1,14,.,TGTGCCAGCAGTTATACAGGCGCGGATTCACCCCTCCACTTT,CASSYTGADSPLHF
TRBJ1-1,TRBD1,TRBV10-3,13,few,TGTGCCAACCGACAGGGGCTCCACACTGAAGCTTTCTTT,CANRQGLHTEAFF
TRBJ2-3,TRBD2,TRBV11-3,16,.,TGTGCCAGCAGCTCGCCCCTAGCGGATCCCACAGATACGCAGTATTTT,CASSSPLADPTDTQYF
TRBJ1-6,TRBD1,TRBV5-8,16,.,TGTGCCAGCAGCTTACAGGGGGCGCCGAATAATTCACCCCTCCACTTT,CASSLQGAPNNSPLHF
TRBJ1-5,.,TRBV7-9,16,.,TGTGCCAGCAGCTTAGATTTGGACAGTAGCAATCAGCCCCAGCATTTT,CASSLDLDSSNQPQHF
TRBJ2-5,TRBD2,TRBV11-3,14,.,TGTGCCAGCAGCCCCGGGGGGACCCAAGAGACCCAGTACTTC,CASSPGGTQETQYF
TRBJ2-7,.,TRBV3-1/TRBV3-2,15,.,TGTGCCAGCAGCCAAGGTTTAAAGAGCTCCTACGAGCAGTACTTC,CASSQGLKSSYEQYF
TRBJ2-1,TRBD2,TRBV9,17,.,TGTGCCAGCAGCGTGGGACTGCGGGGGGGCCTATACAATGAGCAGTTCTTC,CASSVGLRGGLYNEQFF
TRBJ2-5,.,TRBV7-2,14,.,TGTGCCAGCAGCTCACACCTAGGTCGTGAGACCCAGTACTTC,CASSSHLGRETQYF
TRBJ2-1,TRBD1,TRBV6-5,13,.,TGTGCCAGCACCGACAGGGGGTACAATGAGCAGTTCTTC,CASTDRGYNEQFF
TRBJ1-5,.,TRBV19,15,.,TGTGCCAGCACCTTTGGGCAGAATAGCAATCAGCCCCAGCATTTT,CASTFGQNSNQPQHF
TRBJ2-3,.,TRBV18,16,.,TGTGCCAGCTCACCCCAGGGGGGAGCGAGCACAGATACGCAGTATTTT,CASSPQGGASTDTQYF
TRBJ2-1,TRBD2,TRBV27,17,.,TGTGCCAGCAGTCGGGACGGTGGGGGAGGGATAACCAATGAGCAGTTCTTC,CASSRDGGGGITNEQFF
TRBJ1-4,.,TRBV4-1,15,.,TGCGCCAGCAAGAGCTCAGGGGTTGCTAATGAAAAACTGTTTTTT,CASKSSGVANEKLFF
TRBJ2-1,TRBD2,TRBV28,15,.,TGTGCCAGCAACCTAGAACTAGCGGGGGGGAATGAGCAGTTCTTC,CASNLELAGGNEQFF
TRBJ1-6,TRBD1,TRBV19,15,.,TGTGCCAGTACCACCGGGACAGCGTGGAATTCACCCCTCCACTTT,CASTTGTAWNSPLHF
TRBJ1-2,.,TRBV5-4,16,.,TGTGCCAGCAGCTTAAACATGGACACTTCTAACTATGGCTACACCTTC,CASSLNMDTSNYGYTF
TRBJ1-2,TRBD1,TRBV10-3,13,.,TGTGCCATCGGGGAGGACAGGTCCGGTGGCTACACCTTC,CAIGEDRSGGYTF
TRBJ2-1,TRBD2,TRBV10-1,14,.,TGCGCCAGCAGTGTACTAGCGGGCGACAATGAGCAGTTCTTC,CASSVLAGDNEQFF
TRBJ1-1,.,TRBV18,13,.,TGTGCCAGCTCACGCCAGGGGAACACTGAAGCTTTCTTT,CASSRQGNTEAFF
TRBJ1-5,.,TRBV30,17,.,TGTGCCTGGAGTCCAAGAAGGGGGACCTCGGGCAATCAGCCCCAGCATTTT,CAWSPRRGTSGNQPQHF
TRBJ1-4,.,TRBV2,14,.,TGTGCCAGCAGAGACAGTGCAACTAATGAAAAACTGTTTTTT,CASRDSATNEKLFF
TRBJ2-2,TRBD2,TRBV7-6,15,.,TGTGCCAGCAGCTTACAGGGACTAAACACCGGGGAGCTGTTTTTT,CASSLQGLNTGELFF
TRBJ2-7,.,TRBV6-2/TRBV6-3,13,.,TGTGCCAGCAGTTCCGAAGACAGATACGAGCAGTACTTC,CASSSEDRYEQYF
TRBJ2-1,.,TRBV5-4,17,once,TGTGCCAGCAGCTTGGGTCGGAGGGCAGGGAATGGCAATGAGCAGTTCTTC,CASSLGRRAGNGNEQFF
TRBJ2-1,TRBD2,TRBV2,13,once,TGTGCCAGCAGCCCCGCGGGGGTGAATGAGCAGTTCTTC,CASSPAGVNEQFF
TRBJ1-6,TRBD1,TRBV5-1,18,.,TGCGCCAGCAGCTTGGGAGGGGCGTGGACAGGGTCTAATTCACCCCTCCACTTT,CASSLGGAWTGSNSPLHF
TRBJ1-5,.,TRBV5-1,14,.,TGCGCCAGCAGCTTGGGCGGGGGGGGTCAGCCCCAGCATTTT,CASSLGGGGQPQHF
TRBJ1-1,.,TRBV7-8,16,.,TGTGCCAGCAGCTTCGGGGGGTCGGGCATGAACACTGAAGCTTTCTTT,CASSFGGSGMNTEAFF
TRBJ2-5,.,TRBV7-2,13,.,TGTGCCAGCAGCTTAACCGGGATTGAGACCCAGTACTTC,CASSLTGIETQYF
TRBJ2-1,TRBD2,TRBV19,17,.,TGTGCCAGTAGTATAGAGGGTAGCGGGGGGTCGGGCAATGAGCAGTTCTTC,CASSIEGSGGSGNEQFF
TRBJ2-7,TRBD1,TRBV9,16,.,TGTGCCAGCAGCCCCCTTGGGACAGCCAGGGCCTACGAGCAGTACTTC,CASSPLGTARAYEQYF
TRBJ2-3,TRBD2,TRBV5-4,16,.,TGTGCCAGCAGCCTCACTAGCGGGGGGGCCGATGGTACGCAGTATTTT,CASSLTSGGADGTQYF
TRBJ1-1,.,TRBV6-2/TRBV6-3,16,.,TGTGCCAGCAGTTACACTCGGCTTACAGGGAACACTGAAGCTTTCTTT,CASSYTRLTGNTEAFF
TRBJ2-6,TRBD1,TRBV3-1/TRBV3-2,17,once,TGTGCCAGCAGCCTAGGGACAGGGGGTGCTGGGGCCAACGTCCTGACTTTC,CASSLGTGGAGANVLTF
TRBJ2-3,.,TRBV4-1,19,.,TGCGCCAGCAGCCAAAAGGACAGTGCAGCAAGCCGCCGCACAGATACGCAGTATTTT,CASSQKDSAASRRTDTQYF
TRBJ1-3,TRBD1,TRBV4-2,16,.,TGTGCCAGCAGCCAAGCAGGGACAGACTCTGGAAACACCATATATTTT,CASSQAGTDSGNTIYF
TRBJ2-2,TRBD1,TRBV6-6,16,.,TGTGCCAGCAGTTCCACAGGGGGCTCTCACACCGGGGAGCTGTTTTTT,CASSSTGGSHTGELFF
TRBJ2-5,TRBD1,TRBV5-1,14,.,TGCGCCAGCAGCTCACAGGGGGCTCCCAGTGTACAGTACTTC,CASSSQGAPSVQYF
TRBJ2-7,.,TRBV4-3,18,.,TGCGCCAGCAGCCAAGATATGAGAATAGCAGGGGGGATATACGAGCAGTACTTC,CASSQDMRIAGGIYEQYF
TRBJ1-5,TRBD1,TRBV30,15,.,TGTGCCTGGAGGGAGGGGACAGAGAGCAATCAGCCCCAGCATTTT,CAWREGTESNQPQHF
TRBJ2-1,TRBD2,TRBV5-5,18,.,TGTGCCAGCAGCTCGGGGGGGACTATCTATACCCGCGGTAATGAGCAGTTCTTC,CASSSGGTIYTRGNEQFF
TRBJ2-1,TRBD2,TRBV13,19,few,TGTGCCAGCAGCTCCGTAGAGACTAGCGGGGGGGCTCAGTACAATGAGCAGTTCTTC,CASSSVETSGGAQYNEQFF
TRBJ2-5,.,TRBV6-6,13,once,TGTGCCAGCAGGGGGATCCAGGGAGAGACCCAGTACTTC,CASRGIQGETQYF
TRBJ1-1,.,TRBV5-1,13,few,TGCGCCAGCAGCTTGGGCGGAGGCACTGAAGCTTTCTTT,CASSLGGGTEAFF
TRBJ2-7,.,TRBV6-2/TRBV6-3,12,.,TGTGCCAGCAGTTATAGTATCCACGAGCAGTACTTC,CASSYSIHEQYF
TRBJ2-7,TRBD1,TRBV5-1,16,.,TGCGCCAGCAGCTATGGGGGGACAGGGGTCTCCTACGAGCAGTACTTC,CASSYGGTGVSYEQYF
TRBJ2-7,TRBD1,TRBV5-1,15,.,TGCGCCAGCAGCTTGGAGGGACAGTTCTCCTACGAGCAGTACTTC,CASSLEGQFSYEQYF
TRBJ1-2,.,TRBV5-4,13,.,TGTGCCAGCAGTCCCCCGGGTGGCTATGGCTACACCTTC,CASSPPGGYGYTF
TRBJ1-3,.,TRBV9,16,.,TGTGCCAGCAGCACCTCACCGACACACTCTGGAAACACCATATATTTT,CASSTSPTHSGNTIYF
TRBJ2-1,TRBD1,TRBV7-2,13,.,TGTGCCAGCAGCTTAGCGCCCTCGACAGGGGGTTTCTTC,CASSLAPSTGGFF
TRBJ1-5,TRBD1,TRBV7-9,15,.,TGTGCCAGCAGCGAATCGACAGGGATAAATCAGCCCCAGCATTTT,CASSESTGINQPQHF
TRBJ2-6,.,TRBV9,17,.,TGTGCCAGCAGCCACCACTTGTTTCAAACTGGGGCCAACGTCCTGACTTTC,CASSHHLFQTGANVLTF
TRBJ2-2,TRBD2,TRBV7-2,15,.,TGTGCCAGCAGCTTAGGCCTAGCGGGGACCGGGGAGCTGTTTTTT,CASSLGLAGTGELFF
TRBJ2-3,TRBD1,TRBV18,16,.,TGTGCCAGCTCACCGTACCCGGGACAGGGATCAGATACGCAGTATTTT,CASSPYPGQGSDTQYF
TRBJ2-1,.,TRBV4-1,11,.,TGCGCCAGCAGCCAACGCAATGAGCAGTTCTTC,CASSQRNEQFF
TRBJ1-2,TRBD1,TRBV4-3,15,.,TGCGCCAGCGGACGAGTTGGGACAGAAATATATGGCTACACCTTC,CASGRVGTEIYGYTF
TRBJ1-1,.,TRBV6-5,15,.,TGTGCCAGCAAAATCATTCAGGCCATGAACACTGAAGCTTTCTTT,CASKIIQAMNTEAFF
TRBJ2-7,.,TRBV11-3,17,.,TGTGCCAGCAGCTTAGAAACTACCGGGACATCCTCCTACGAGCAGTACTTC,CASSLETTGTSSYEQYF
TRBJ2-3,.,TRBV3-1/TRBV3-2,16,once,TGTGCCAGCAGCCAAGAGGGGGACTCCAGCACAGATACGCAGTATTTT,CASSQEGDSSTDTQYF